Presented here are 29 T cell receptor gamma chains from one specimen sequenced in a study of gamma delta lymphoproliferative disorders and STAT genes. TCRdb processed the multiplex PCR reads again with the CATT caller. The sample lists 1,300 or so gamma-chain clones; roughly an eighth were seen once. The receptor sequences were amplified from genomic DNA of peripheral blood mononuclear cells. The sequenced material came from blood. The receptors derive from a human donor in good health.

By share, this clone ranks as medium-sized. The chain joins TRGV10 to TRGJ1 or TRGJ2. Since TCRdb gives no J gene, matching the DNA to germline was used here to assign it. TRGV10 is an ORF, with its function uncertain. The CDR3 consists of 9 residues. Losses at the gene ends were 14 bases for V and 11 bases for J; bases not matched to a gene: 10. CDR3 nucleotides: TGTGCTCCCTATGGGGAGAAACTCTTT. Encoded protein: CAPYGEKLF.

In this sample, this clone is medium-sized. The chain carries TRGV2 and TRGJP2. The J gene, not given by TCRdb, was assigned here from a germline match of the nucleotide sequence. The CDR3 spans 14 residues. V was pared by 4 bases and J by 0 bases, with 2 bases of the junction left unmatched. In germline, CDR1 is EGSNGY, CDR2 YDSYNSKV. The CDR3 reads CATWENSSDWIKTF. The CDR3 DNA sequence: TGTGCCACCTGGGAAAATAGTAGTGATTGGATCAAGACGTTT.

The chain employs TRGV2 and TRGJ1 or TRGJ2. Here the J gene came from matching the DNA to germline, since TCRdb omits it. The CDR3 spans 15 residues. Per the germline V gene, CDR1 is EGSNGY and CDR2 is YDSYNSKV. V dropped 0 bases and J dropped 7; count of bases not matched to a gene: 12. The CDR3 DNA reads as TGTGCCACCTGGGACGGGCGTGGGGATTTATATAAGAAACTCTTT. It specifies CATWDGRGDLYKKLF.

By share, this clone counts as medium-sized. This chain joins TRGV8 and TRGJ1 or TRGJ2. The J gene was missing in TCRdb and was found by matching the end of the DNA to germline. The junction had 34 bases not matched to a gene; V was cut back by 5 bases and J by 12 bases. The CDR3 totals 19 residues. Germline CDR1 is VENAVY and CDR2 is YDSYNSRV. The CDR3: CATWVNGGLYHQIIIRKLF. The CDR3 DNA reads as TGTGCCACCTGGGTCAATGGGGGACTATACCATCAAATTATTATAAGGAAACTCTTT.

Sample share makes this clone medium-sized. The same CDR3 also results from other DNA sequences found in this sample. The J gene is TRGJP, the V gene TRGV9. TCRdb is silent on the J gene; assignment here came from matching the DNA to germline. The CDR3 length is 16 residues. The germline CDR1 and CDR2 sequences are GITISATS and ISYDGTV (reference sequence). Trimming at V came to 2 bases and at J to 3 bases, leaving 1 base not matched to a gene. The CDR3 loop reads CALWEAQELGKKIKVF. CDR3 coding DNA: TGTGCCTTGTGGGAGGCGCAAGAGTTGGGCAAAAAAATCAAGGTATTT.

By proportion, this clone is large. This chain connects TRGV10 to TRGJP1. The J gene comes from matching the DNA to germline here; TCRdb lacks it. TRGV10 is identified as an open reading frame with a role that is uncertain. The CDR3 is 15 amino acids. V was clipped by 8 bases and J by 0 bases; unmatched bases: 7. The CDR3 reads CAAWITHTTGWFKIF. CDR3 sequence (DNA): TGTGCTGCGTGGATCACCCATACCACTGGTTGGTTCAAGATATTT.

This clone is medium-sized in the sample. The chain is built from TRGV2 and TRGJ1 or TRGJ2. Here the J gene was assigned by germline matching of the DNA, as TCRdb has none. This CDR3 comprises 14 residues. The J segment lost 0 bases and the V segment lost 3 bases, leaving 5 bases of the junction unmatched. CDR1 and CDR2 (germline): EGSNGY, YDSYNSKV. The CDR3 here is CATWDRSNYYKKLF. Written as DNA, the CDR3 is TGTGCCACCTGGGACAGATCGAATTATTATAAGAAACTCTTT.

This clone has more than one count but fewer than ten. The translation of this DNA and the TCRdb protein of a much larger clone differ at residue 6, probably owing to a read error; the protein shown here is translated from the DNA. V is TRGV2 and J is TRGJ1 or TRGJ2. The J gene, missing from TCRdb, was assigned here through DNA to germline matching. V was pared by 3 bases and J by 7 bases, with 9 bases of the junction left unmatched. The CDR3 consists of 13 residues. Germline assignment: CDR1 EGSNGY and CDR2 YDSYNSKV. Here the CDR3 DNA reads TGTGCCACCTGGGACTCCTCGGGGTATAAGAAACTCTTT. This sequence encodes CATWDSSGYKKLF.

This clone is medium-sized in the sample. This chain's CDR3 is CAASRIPPISYKKLF. In DNA, the CDR3 is TGTGCTGCGTCCCGGATCCCACCTATAAGTTATAAGAAACTCTTT. The V gene is TRGV10, the J gene TRGJ1 or TRGJ2. The J gene, missing from TCRdb, was assigned here through DNA to germline matching. TRGV10 qualifies as an ORF whose function is uncertain. The CDR3 runs 15 residues. The V gene end was trimmed by 10 bases and the J gene end by 6 bases; junction bases not matched to a gene: 19.

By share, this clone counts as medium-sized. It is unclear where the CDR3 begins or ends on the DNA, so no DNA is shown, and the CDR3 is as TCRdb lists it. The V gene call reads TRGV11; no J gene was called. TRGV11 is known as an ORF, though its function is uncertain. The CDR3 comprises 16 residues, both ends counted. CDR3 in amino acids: CTTVPAGLRREYKKLF.

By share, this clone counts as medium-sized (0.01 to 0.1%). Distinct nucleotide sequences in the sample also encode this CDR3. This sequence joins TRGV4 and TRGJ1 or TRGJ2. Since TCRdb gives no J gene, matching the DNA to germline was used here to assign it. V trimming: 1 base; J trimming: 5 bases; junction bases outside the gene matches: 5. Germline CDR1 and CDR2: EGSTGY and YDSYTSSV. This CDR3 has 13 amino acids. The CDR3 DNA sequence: TGTGCCACCTGGGATGGCCTGAATTATAAGAAACTCTTT. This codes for CATWDGLNYKKLF.

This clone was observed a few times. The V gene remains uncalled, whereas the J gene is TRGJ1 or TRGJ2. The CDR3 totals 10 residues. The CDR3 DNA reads TGTGCCTCCAAATCTTGGAAGAAACTCTTT. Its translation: CASKSWKKLF.

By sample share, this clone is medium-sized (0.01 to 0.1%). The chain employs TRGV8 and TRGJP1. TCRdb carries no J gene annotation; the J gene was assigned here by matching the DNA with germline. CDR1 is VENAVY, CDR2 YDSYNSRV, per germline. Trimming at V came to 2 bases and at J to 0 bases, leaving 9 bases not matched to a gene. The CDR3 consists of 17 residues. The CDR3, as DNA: TGTGCCACCTGGGATATGGTGGAAAATACCACTGGTTGGTTCAAGATATTT. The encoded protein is CATWDMVENTTGWFKIF.

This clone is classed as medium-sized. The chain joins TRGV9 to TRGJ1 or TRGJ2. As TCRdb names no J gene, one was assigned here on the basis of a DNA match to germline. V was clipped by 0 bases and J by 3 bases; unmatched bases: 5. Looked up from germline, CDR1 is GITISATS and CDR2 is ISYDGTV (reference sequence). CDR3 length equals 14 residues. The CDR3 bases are TGTGCCTTGTGGGAGGTGCATTCTTATTATAAGAAACTCTTT. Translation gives CALWEVHSYYKKLF.

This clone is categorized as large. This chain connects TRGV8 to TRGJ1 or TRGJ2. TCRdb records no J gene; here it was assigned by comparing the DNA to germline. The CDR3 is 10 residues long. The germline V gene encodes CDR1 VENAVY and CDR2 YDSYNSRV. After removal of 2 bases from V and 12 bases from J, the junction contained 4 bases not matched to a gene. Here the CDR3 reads CATWDIGKLF. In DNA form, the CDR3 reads TGTGCCACCTGGGATATTGGGAAACTCTTT.

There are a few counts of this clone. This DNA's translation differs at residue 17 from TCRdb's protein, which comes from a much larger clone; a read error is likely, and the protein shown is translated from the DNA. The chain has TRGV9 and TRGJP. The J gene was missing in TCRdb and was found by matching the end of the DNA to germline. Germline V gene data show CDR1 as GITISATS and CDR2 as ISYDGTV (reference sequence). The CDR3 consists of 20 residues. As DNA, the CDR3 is TGTGCCTTGTGGGAGACCCTCGGTTTGGTATACGAGTTGGGCAAAAAAAGCAAGGTATTT. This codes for CALWETLGLVYELGKKSKVF.

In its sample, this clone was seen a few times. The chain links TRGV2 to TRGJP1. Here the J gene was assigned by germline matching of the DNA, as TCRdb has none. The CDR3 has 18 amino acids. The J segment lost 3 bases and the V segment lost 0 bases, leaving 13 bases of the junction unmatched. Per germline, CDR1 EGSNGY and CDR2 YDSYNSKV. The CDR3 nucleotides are TGTGCCACCTGGGACGGGCTCAGATTTTTTTCCACTGGTTGGTTCAAGATATTT. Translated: CATWDGLRFFSTGWFKIF.

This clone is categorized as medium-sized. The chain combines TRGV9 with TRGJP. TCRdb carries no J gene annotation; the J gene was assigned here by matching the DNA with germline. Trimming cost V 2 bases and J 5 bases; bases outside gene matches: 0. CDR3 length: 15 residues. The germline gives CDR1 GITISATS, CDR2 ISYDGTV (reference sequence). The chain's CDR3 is CALWEEELGKKIKVF. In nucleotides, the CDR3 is TGTGCCTTGTGGGAGGAAGAGTTGGGCAAAAAAATCAAGGTATTT.

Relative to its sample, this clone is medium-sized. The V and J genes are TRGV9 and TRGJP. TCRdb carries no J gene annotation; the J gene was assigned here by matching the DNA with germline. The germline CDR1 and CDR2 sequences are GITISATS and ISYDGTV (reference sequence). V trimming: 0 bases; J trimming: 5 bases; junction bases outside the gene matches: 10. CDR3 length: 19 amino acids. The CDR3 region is CALWEVRQGKELGKKIKVF. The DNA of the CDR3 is TGTGCCTTGTGGGAGGTGCGCCAAGGGAAAGAGTTGGGCAAAAAAATCAAGGTATTT.

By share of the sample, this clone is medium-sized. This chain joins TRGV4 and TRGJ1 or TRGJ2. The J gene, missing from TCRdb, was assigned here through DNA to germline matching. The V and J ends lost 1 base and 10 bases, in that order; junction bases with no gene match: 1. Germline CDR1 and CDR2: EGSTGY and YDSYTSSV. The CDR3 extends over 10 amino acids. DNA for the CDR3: TGTGCCACCTGGGATGGCAAGAAACTCTTT. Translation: CATWDGKKLF.

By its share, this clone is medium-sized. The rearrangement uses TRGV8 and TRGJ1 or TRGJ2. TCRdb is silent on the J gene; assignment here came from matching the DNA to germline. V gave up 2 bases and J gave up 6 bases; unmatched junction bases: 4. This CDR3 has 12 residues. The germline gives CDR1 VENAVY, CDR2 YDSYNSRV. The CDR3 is CATWDKAYKKLF. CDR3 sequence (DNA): TGTGCCACCTGGGATAAGGCTTATAAGAAACTCTTT.

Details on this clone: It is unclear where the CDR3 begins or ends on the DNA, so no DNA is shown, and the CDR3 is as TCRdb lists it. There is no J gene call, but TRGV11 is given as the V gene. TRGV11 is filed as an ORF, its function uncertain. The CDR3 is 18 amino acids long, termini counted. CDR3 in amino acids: CTTVPAGLTRRKWYKKLF.

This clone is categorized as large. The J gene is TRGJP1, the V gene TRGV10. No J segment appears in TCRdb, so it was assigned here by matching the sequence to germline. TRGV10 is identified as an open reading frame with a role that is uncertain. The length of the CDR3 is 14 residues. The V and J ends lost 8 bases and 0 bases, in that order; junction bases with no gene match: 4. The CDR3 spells CAAWANTTGWFKIF. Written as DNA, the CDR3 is TGTGCTGCGTGGGCTAATACCACTGGTTGGTTCAAGATATTT.

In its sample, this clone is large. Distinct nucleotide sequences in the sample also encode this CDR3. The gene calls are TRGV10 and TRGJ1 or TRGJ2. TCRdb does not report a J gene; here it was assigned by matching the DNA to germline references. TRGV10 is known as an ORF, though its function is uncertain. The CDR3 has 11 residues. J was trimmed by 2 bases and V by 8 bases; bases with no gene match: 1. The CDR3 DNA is TGTGCTGCGTGGGATTATTATAAGAAACTCTTT. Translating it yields CAAWDYYKKLF.

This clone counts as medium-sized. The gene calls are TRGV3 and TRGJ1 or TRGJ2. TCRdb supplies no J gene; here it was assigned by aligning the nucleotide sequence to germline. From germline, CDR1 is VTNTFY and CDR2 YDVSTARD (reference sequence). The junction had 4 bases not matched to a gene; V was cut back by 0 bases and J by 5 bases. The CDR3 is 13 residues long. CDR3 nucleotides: TGTGCCACCTGGGACAGGCATCATTATAAGAAACTCTTT. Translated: CATWDRHHYKKLF.

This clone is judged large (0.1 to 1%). The CDR3 sequence is CAAWDYWKLF. Here the CDR3 DNA reads TGTGCTGCGTGGGATTACTGGAAACTCTTT. The chain couples TRGV10 to TRGJ1 or TRGJ2. TCRdb gives no J gene; it was assigned here by matching the DNA to germline. TRGV10 carries the ORF label, with uncertain function. With V trimmed by 8 bases and J by 12 bases, 8 bases remained unmatched. CDR3 size: 10 residues.

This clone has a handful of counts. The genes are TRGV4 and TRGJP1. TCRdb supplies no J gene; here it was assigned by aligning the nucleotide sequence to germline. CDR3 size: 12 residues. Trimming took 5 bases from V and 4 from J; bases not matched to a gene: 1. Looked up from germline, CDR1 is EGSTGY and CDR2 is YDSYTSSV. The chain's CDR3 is CATWGTGWFKIF. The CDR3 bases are TGTGCCACCTGGGGCACTGGTTGGTTCAAGATATTT.

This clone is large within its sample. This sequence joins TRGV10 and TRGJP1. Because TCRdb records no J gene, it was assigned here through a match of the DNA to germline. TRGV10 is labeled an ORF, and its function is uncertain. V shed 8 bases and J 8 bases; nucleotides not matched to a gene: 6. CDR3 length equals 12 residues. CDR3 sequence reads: CAAWDLGWFKIF. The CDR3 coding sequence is TGTGCTGCGTGGGATTTGGGTTGGTTCAAGATATTT.

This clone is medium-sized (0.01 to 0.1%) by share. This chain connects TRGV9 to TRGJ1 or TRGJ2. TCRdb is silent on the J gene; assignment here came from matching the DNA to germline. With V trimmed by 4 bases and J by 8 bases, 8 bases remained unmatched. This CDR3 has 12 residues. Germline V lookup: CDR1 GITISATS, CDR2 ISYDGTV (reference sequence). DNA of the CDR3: TGTGCCTTGTGGGACTTTACGCATAAGAAACTCTTT. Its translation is CALWDFTHKKLF.